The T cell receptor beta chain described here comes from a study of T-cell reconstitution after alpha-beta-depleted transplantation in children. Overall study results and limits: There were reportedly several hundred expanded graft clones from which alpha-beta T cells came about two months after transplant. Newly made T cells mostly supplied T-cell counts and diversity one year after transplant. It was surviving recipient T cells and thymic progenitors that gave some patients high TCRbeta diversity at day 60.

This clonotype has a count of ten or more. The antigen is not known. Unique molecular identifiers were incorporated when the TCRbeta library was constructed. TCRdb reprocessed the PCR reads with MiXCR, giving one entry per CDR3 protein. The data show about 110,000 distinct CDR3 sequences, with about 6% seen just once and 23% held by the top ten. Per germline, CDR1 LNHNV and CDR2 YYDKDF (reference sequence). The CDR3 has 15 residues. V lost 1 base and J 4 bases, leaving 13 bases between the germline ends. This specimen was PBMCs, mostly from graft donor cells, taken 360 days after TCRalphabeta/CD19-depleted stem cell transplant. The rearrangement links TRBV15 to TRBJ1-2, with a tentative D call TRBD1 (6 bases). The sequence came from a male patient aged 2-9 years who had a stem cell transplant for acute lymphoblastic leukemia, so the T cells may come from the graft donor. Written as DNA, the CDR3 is TGTGCCACCAGCAGAGTGCCGGACAGCGTCTATGGCTACACCTTC. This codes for CATSRVPDSVYGYTF.